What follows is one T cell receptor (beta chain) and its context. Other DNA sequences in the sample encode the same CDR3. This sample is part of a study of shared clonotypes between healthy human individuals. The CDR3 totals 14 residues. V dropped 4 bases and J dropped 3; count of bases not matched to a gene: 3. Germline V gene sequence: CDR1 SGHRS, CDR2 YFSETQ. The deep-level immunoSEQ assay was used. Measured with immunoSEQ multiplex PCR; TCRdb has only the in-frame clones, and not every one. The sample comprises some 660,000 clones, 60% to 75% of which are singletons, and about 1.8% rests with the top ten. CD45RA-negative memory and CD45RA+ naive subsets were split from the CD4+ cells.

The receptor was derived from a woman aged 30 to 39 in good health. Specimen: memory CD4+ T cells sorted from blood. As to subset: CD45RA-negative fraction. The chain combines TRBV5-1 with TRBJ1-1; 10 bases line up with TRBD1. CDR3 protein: CASSLTGGDTEAFF. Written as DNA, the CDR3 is TGCGCCAGCAGCCTGACAGGGGGCGACACTGAAGCTTTCTTT.